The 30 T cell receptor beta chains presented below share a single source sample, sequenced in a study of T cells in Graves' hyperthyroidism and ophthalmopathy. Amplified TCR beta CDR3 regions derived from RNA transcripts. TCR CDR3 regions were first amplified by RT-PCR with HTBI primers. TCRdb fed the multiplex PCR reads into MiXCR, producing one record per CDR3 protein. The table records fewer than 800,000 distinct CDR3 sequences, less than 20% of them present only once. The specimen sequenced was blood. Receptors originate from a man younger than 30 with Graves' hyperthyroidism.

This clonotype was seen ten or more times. CDR3 amino acids: CASSCIRQPCTDTQYF. In nucleotides, the CDR3 is TGTGCCAGCAGTTGTATAAGACAGCCCTGCACAGATACGCAGTATTTT. The chain uses TRBV27 and TRBJ2-3, with a weak D call TRBD1 (5 bases). Trimming removed 4 bases from V and 1 base from J, with 15 bases in between. The germline CDR1 and CDR2 sequences are MNHEY and SMNVEV (reference sequence). This CDR3 region has 16 residues.

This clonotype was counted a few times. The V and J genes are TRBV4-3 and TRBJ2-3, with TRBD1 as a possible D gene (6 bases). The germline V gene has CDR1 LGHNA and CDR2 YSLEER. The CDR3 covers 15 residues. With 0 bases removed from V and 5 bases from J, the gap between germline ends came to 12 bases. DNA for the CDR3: TGCGCCAGCAGCCAAGATCCACAGGGTCGAGATACGCAGTATTTT. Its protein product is CASSQDPQGRDTQYF.

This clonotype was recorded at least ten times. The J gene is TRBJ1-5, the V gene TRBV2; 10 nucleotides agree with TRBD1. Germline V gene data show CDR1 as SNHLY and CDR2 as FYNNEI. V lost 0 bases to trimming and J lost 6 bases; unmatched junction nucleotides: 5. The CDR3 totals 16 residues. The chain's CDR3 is CASSEAGTGEAQPQHF. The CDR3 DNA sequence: TGTGCCAGCAGTGAAGCGGGGACAGGGGAGGCTCAGCCCCAGCATTTT.

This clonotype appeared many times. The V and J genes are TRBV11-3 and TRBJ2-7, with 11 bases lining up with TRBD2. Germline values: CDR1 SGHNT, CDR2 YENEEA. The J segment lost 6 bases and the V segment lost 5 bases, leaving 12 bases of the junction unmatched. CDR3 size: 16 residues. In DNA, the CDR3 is TGTGCCAGCAGCCCACGACGGACTAGCGGGTTCCCCGAGCAGTACTTC. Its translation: CASSPRRTSGFPEQYF.

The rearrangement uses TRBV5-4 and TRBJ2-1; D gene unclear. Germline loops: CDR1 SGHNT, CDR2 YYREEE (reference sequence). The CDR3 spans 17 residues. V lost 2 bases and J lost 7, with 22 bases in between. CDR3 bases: TGTGCCAGCAGCTTCCCTAGGGTAGGCCGAGAGACTAATGAGCAGTTCTTC. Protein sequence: CASSFPRVGRETNEQFF. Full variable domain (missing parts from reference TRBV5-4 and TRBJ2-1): ETGVTQSPTHLIKTRGQQVTLRCSSQSGHNTVSWYQQALGQGPQFIFQYYREEENGRGNFPPRFSGLQFPNYSSELNVNALELDDSALYLCASSFPRVGRETNEQFFGPGTRLTVL.

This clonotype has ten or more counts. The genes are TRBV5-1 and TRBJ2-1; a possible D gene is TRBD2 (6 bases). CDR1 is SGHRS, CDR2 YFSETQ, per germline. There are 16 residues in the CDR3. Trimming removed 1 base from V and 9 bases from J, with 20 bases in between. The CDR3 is CASSLYGLGGNGEQFF. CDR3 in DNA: TGCGCCAGCAGCTTGTACGGTTTGGGCGGGAATGGTGAGCAGTTCTTC.

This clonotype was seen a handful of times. CDR3 sequence (DNA): TGCGCCAGCAGCTTAACACCCGGACAGGGGGCACAGCCCCAGCATTTT. It specifies CASSLTPGQGAQPQHF. V and J are TRBV4-1 and TRBJ1-5; 11 nucleotides match TRBD1. This CDR3 has 16 residues. The germline gives CDR1 MGHRA, CDR2 YSYEKL. Trimming at V came to 5 bases and at J to 7 bases, leaving 10 bases not matched to a gene.

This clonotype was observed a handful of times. CDR3 region: CASSHTTGGSYEQYF. Written as DNA, the CDR3 is TGCGCCAGCAGCCACACGACAGGGGGATCCTACGAGCAGTACTTC. The chain recombines TRBV4-1 with TRBJ2-7, with 9 bases lining up with TRBD1. V shed 3 bases and J 1 base; nucleotides not matched to a gene: 4. From germline, CDR1 is MGHRA and CDR2 YSYEKL. The length of the CDR3 is 15 residues.

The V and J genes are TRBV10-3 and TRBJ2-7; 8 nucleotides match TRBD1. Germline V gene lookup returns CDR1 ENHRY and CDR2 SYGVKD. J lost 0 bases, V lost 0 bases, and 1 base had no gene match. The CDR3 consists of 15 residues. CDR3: CAISESTGASYEQYF. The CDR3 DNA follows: TGTGCCATCAGTGAGTCGACAGGGGCCTCCTACGAGCAGTACTTC.

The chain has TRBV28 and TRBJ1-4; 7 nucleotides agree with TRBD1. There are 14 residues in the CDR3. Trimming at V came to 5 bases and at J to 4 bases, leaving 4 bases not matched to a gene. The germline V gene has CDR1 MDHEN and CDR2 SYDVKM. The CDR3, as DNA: TGTGCCAGCAGTCGGGACAGTAATAATGAAAAACTGTTTTTT. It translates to CASSRDSNNEKLFF. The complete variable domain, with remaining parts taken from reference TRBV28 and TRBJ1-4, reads DVKVTQSSRYLVKRTGEKVFLECVQDMDHENMFWYRQDPGLGLRLIYFSYDVKMKEKGDIPEGYSVSREKKERFSLILESASTNQTSMYLCASSRDSNNEKLFFGSGTQLSVL.

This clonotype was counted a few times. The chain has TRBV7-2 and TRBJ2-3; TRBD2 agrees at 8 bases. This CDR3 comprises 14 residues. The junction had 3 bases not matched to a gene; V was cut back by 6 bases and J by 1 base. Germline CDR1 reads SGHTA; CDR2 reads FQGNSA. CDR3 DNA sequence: TGTGCCAGCAGATCGACTAGCGGCACAGATACGCAGTATTTT. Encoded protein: CASRSTSGTDTQYF.

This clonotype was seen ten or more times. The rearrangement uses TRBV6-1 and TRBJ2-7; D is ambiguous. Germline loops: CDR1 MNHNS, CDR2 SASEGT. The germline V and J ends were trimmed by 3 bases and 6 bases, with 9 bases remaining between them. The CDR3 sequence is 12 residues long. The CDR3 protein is CASSDGPREQYF. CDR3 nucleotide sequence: TGTGCCAGCAGTGACGGGCCGCGCGAGCAGTACTTC.

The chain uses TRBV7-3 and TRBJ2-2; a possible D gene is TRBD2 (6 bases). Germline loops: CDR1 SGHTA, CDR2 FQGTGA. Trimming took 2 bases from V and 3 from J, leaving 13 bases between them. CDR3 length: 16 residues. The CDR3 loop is CASSLFGEVDTGELFF. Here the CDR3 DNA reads TGTGCCAGCAGCTTATTTGGGGAGGTCGACACCGGGGAGCTGTTTTTT.

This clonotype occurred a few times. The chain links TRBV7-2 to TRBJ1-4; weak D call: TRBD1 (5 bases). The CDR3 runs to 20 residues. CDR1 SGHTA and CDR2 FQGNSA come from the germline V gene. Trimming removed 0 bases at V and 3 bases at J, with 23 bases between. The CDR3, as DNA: TGTGCCAGCAGCTTAGCGCTTTGGGTCGGGGCCCGGGGCTCTAATGAAAAACTGTTTTTT. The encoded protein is CASSLALWVGARGSNEKLFF.

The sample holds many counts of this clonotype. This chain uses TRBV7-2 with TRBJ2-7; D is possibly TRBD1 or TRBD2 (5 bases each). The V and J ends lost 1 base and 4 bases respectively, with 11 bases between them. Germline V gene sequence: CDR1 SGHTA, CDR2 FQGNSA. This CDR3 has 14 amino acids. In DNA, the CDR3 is TGTGCCAGCAGCTTAGTCGGGGCTGTGTACGAGCAGTACTTC. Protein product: CASSLVGAVYEQYF.

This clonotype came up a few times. Written as DNA, the CDR3 is TGTGCCAGCAGTTTCTTAGCGGAGCGCACAGATACGCAGTATTTT. It codes for CASSFLAERTDTQYF. The genes are TRBV27 and TRBJ2-3; perhaps TRBD2 as D (6 bases). V was pared by 3 bases and J by 1 base, with 11 bases between. Per the germline V gene, CDR1 is MNHEY and CDR2 is SMNVEV (reference sequence). This CDR3 region has 15 residues.

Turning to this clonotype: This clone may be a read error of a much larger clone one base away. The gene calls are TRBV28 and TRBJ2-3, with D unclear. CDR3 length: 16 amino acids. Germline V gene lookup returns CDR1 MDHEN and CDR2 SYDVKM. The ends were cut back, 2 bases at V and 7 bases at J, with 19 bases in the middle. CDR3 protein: CASSLNTRLGSNTQYF. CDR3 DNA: TGTGCCAGCAGTTTAAATACCCGTCTTGGCTCCAATACGCAGTATTTT.

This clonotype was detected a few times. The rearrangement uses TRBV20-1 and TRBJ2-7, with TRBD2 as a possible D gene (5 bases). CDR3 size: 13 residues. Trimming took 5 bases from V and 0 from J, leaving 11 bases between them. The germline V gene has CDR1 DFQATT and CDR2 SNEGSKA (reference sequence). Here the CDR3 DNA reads TGCAGTGCTTACAGCGGTTTCTCCTACGAGCAGTACTTC. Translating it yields CSAYSGFSYEQYF.

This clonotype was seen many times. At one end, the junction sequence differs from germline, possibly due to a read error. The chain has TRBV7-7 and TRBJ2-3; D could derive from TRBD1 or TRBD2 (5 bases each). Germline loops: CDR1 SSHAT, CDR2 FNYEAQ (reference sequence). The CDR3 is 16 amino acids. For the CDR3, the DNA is TGTGCTAGCAGCTTAGGGGCGGGCGCTAGCACAGATACGCAGTATTTT. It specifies CASSLGAGASTDTQYF.

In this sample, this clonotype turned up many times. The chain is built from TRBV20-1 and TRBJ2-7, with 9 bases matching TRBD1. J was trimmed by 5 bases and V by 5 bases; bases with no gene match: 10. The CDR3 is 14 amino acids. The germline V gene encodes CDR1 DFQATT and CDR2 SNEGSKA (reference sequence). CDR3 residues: CSAPRQGDFHEQYF. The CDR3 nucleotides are TGCAGTGCTCCAAGACAGGGGGACTTCCACGAGCAGTACTTC.

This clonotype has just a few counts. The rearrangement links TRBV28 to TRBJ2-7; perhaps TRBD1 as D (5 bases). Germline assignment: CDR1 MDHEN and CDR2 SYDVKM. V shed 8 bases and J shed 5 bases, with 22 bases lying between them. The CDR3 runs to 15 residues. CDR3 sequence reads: CASGLSLNGADEQYF. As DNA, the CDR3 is TGTGCCAGCGGGCTGAGTTTAAATGGGGCGGACGAGCAGTACTTC.

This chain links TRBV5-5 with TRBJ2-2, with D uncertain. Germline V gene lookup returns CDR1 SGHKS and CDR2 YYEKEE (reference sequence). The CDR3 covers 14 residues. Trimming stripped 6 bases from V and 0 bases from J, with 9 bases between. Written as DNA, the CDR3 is TGTGCCAGCATCCCGGCCGCGAACACCGGGGAGCTGTTTTTT. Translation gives CASIPAANTGELFF.

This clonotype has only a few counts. CDR3 residues: CASSLLNSNQPQHF. In nucleotides, the CDR3 is TGTGCCAGCAGTTTACTCAATAGCAATCAGCCCCAGCATTTT. The rearrangement uses TRBV27 and TRBJ1-5; D is unresolved. Trimming removed 2 bases from V and 0 bases from J, with 5 bases in between. Germline V gene sequence: CDR1 MNHEY, CDR2 SMNVEV (reference sequence). The CDR3 is made up of 14 amino acids.

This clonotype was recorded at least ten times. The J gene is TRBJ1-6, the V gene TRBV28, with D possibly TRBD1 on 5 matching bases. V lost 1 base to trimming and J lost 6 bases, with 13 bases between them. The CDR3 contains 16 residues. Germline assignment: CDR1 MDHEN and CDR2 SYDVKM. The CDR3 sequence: CASSLSVGLRNSPLHF. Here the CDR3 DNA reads TGTGCCAGCAGTTTATCGGTGGGGCTTCGTAATTCACCCCTCCACTTT.

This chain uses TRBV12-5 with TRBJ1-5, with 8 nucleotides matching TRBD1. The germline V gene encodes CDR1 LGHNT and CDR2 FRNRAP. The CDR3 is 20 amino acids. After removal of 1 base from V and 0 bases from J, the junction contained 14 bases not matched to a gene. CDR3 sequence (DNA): TGTGCTAGTGGTTTGGCCCTGAAGACAGGGGAGTTTTCTAGCAATCAGCCCCAGCATTTT. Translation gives CASGLALKTGEFSSNQPQHF.

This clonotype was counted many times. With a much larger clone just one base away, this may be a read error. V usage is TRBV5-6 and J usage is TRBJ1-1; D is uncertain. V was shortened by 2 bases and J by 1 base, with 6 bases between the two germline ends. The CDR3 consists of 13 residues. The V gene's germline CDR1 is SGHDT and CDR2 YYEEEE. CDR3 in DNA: TGTGCCAGCAGCTTCGAGGCGAACACTGAAGCTTTCTTT. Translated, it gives CASSFEANTEAFF.

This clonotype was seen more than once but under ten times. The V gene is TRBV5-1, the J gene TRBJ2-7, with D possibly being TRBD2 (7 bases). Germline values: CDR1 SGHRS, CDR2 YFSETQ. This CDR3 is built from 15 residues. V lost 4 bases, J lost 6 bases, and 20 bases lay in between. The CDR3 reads CASSGDGGRRLEQYF. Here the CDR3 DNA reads TGCGCCAGCAGCGGGGACGGGGGGCGTAGACTCGAGCAGTACTTC.

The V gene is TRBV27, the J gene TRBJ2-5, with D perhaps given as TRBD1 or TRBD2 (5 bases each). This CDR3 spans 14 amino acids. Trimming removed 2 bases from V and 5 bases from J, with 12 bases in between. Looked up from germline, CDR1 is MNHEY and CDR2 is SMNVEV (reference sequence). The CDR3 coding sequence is TGTGCCAGCAGTTTAGGGACCAAAGGGGAGACCCAGTACTTC. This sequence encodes CASSLGTKGETQYF.

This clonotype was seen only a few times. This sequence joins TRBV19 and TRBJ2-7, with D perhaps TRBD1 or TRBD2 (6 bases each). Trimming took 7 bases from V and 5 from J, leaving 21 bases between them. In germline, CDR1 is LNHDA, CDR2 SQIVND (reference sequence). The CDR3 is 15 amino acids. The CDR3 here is CASTMRGANSDEQYF. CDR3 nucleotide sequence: TGTGCCAGTACCATGAGGGGGGCAAATTCGGACGAGCAGTACTTC.

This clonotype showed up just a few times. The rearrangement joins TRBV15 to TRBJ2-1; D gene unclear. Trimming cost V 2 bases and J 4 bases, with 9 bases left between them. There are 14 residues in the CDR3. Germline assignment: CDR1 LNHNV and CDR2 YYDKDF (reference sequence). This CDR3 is CATSRRAAYNEQFF. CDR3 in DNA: TGTGCCACCAGCAGACGGGCAGCGTACAATGAGCAGTTCTTC.